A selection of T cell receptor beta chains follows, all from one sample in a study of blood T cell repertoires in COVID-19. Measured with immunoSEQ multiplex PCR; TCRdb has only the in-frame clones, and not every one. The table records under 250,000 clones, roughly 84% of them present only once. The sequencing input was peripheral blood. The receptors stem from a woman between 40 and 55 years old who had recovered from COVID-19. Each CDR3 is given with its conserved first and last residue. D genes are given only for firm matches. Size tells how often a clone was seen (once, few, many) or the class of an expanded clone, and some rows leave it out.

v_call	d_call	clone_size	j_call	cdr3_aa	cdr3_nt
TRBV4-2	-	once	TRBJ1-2	CASSSLLFNYGYTF	TGTGCCAGCAGCTCCCTCCTTTTTAACTATGGCTACACCTTC
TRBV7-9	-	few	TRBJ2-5	CASSLTEGTSMIQETQYF	TGTGCCAGCAGCTTAACGGAGGGAACTTCAATGATACAAGAGACCCAGTACTTC
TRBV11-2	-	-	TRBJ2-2	CASSWTDYTGELFF	TGTGCCAGCAGTTGGACAGACTACACCGGGGAGCTGTTTTTT
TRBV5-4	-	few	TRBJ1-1	CASSLKYSAEAFF	TGTGCCAGCAGCTTGAAGTATTCGGCTGAAGCTTTCTTT
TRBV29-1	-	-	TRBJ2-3	CSVWEGADTQYF	TGCAGCGTTTGGGAGGGGGCAGATACGCAGTATTTT
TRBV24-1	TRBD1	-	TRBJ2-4	CATSDRAGGDIQYF	TGTGCCACCAGTGATCGGGCAGGGGGCGACATTCAGTACTTC
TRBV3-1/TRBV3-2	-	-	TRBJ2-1	CASSQFNRDEQFF	TGTGCCAGCAGCCAATTTAATCGCGATGAGCAGTTCTTC
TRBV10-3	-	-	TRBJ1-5	CAASSGGGQPQHF	TGTGCCGCATCCTCGGGGGGGGGTCAGCCCCAGCATTTT
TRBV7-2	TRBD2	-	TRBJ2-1	CASSSLRLAGSYNEQFF	TGTGCCAGCAGCTCACTTCGGCTAGCGGGGAGTTACAATGAGCAGTTCTTC
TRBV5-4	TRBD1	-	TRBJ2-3	CASSSSPGQYTDTQYF	TGTGCCAGCAGCTCTTCTCCGGGACAGTACACAGATACGCAGTATTTT
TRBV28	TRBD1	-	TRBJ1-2	CASSLRTGGFSYTF	TGTGCCAGCAGTTTACGGACAGGGGGCTTTTCCTACACCTTC
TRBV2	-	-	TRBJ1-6	CASSTGSSYNSPLHF	TGTGCCAGCTCTACCGGGAGCTCCTATAATTCACCCCTCCACTTT
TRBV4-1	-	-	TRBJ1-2	CASSQGGGAPFGYTF	TGCGCCAGCAGCCAAGGAGGTGGGGCCCCATTTGGCTACACCTTC
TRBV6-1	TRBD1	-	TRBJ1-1	CASSESVGRGKTEAFF	TGTGCCAGCAGTGAATCGGTCGGCAGGGGGAAGACTGAAGCTTTCTTT
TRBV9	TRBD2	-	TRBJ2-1	CASSVLPGGYNEQFF	TGTGCCAGCAGCGTACTTCCGGGGGGTTACAATGAGCAGTTCTTC
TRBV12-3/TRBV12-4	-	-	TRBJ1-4	CASTLGGVGQLFF	TGTGCCAGCACCCTAGGCGGGGTGGGGCAATTGTTTTTT
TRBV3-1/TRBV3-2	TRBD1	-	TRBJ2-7	CASSQDLPGQGRLGSYEQYF	TGTGCCAGCAGCCAAGACTTACCGGGACAGGGGCGTTTGGGCTCCTACGAGCAGTACTTC
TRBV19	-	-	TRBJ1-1	CASTAWEDTEAFF	TGTGCCAGTACAGCCTGGGAGGACACTGAAGCTTTCTTT
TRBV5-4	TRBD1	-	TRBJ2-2	CASSLKRGREELFF	TGTGCCAGCAGCTTAAAAAGGGGGCGCGAGGAGCTGTTTTTT
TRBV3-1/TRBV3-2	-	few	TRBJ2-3	CASSQDSGGDTDTQYF	TGTGCCAGCAGCCAAGACTCCGGGGGTGACACAGATACGCAGTATTTT
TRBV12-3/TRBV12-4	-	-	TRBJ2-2	CATQINTGELFF	TGTGCCACCCAGATTAACACCGGGGAGCTGTTTTTT
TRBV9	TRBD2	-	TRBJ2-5	CASSPRTSGKETQYF	TGTGCCAGCAGCCCCCGAACTAGCGGGAAAGAGACCCAGTACTTC
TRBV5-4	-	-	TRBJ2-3	CASSLTSTDTQYF	TGTGCCAGCAGCTTGACTAGCACAGATACGCAGTATTTT
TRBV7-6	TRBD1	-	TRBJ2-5	CASSSGNRGWETQYF	TGTGCCAGCAGCTCCGGGAACAGGGGATGGGAGACCCAGTACTTC